The 25 T cell receptor beta chains listed next were all sequenced from one sample in a study of cytomegalovirus exposure and HLA in healthy donors. 13 Jbeta primers and 60 Vbeta primers were used for the PCR. TCRdb's copy holds only in-frame clones and misses some; the assay was immunoSEQ multiplex PCR. The profile covers roughly 190,000 clones, with approximately 70% appearing a single time and 3.1% taken by the ten largest. The sequencing input was PBMCs. The source is a woman aged 30 to 39 in good health and CMV-seropositive.

The chain joins TRBV2 to TRBJ2-7, with 9 bases matching TRBD1. CDR1 is SNHLY, CDR2 FYNNEI, per germline. V dropped 2 bases and J dropped 4; count of bases not matched to a gene: 3. This CDR3 has 14 amino acids. This CDR3 reads CASSEIDRGYEQYF. CDR3 nucleotides: TGTGCCAGCAGTGAAATCGACAGGGGGTACGAGCAGTACTTC.

A word on this clone: The junction does not match germline at one end; this may be a read error. The V call is TRBV7-7, the J call TRBJ2-5, with 7 nucleotides matching TRBD1. There are 14 residues in the CDR3. Per germline, CDR1 SSHAT and CDR2 FNYEAQ (reference sequence). The CDR3 DNA follows: TGTGCTAGCAGCTTGGTGGGACAGCCCGGGACCCAGTACTTC. It yields the protein CASSLVGQPGTQYF.

CDR3 residues: CASSSRGTGDEQFF. As DNA, the CDR3 is TGCGCCAGCAGTTCCCGTGGGACAGGGGATGAGCAGTTCTTC. J is TRBJ2-1 and V is TRBV5-1; TRBD1 matches 10 bases. This CDR3 has 14 amino acids. Germline V lookup: CDR1 SGHRS, CDR2 YFSETQ. V trimming: 5 bases; J trimming: 8 bases; junction bases outside the gene matches: 7.

The V and J genes are TRBV28 and TRBJ2-2; D is possibly TRBD1 (7 bases). Trimming cost V 2 bases and J 14 bases, with 15 bases left between them. The CDR3 length is 13 residues. Germline V CDR1 and CDR2: MDHEN, SYDVKM. CDR3 bases: TGTGCCAGCAGTTTACGCAGGGGGGCTGTACTGTTTTTT. Amino acid sequence: CASSLRRGAVLFF.

Concerning this clone: The junction differs from germline at one of its ends, possibly a read error. V usage is TRBV7-9 and J usage is TRBJ2-1, with 9 bases aligning to TRBD2. CDR3 length: 13 residues. Germline CDR1 is SEHNR and CDR2 is FQNEAQ (reference sequence). The CDR3 protein is CSSRRLAADEQFF. The CDR3 DNA sequence: TGTTCCAGCAGGAGACTAGCGGCCGATGAGCAGTTCTTC.

Here the CDR3 reads CASSVALELREGPGELFF. Written as DNA, the CDR3 is TGTGCCAGCAGTGTCGCGTTGGAGTTGCGGGAGGGCCCCGGGGAGCTGTTTTTT. The chain combines TRBV2 with TRBJ2-2; 9 positions agree with TRBD2. V gave up 4 bases and J gave up 6 bases; unmatched junction bases: 15. The CDR3 consists of 18 residues. Germline values: CDR1 SNHLY, CDR2 FYNNEI. Supplemented by reference TRBV2 and TRBJ2-2, the full variable domain reads EPEVTQTPSHQVTQMGQEVILRCVPISNHLYFYWYRQILGQKVEFLVSFYNNEISEKSEIFDDQFSVERPDGSNFTLKIRSTKLEDSAMYFCASSVALELREGPGELFFGEGSRLTVL.

V gene TRBV6-1 combines with J gene TRBJ1-2; the D is unclear. CDR1 MNHNS and CDR2 SASEGT come from the germline V gene. The CDR3 has 13 residues. Deletions cut 8 bases from V and 3 bases from J, with 13 bases between. CDR3 region: CASGLVGDYGYTF. For the CDR3, the DNA is TGTGCCAGCGGGTTAGTCGGGGACTATGGCTACACCTTC.

Note on this clone: Other DNA sequences in this sample translate to the same CDR3. The chain has TRBV27 and TRBJ2-7; D unresolved. CDR3 size: 13 residues. Germline CDR1 MNHEY, CDR2 SMNVEV (reference sequence). V lost 0 bases, J lost 1 base, and 4 bases lay in between. The CDR3 loop is CASSLSPSYEQYF. The CDR3 nucleotides read TGTGCCAGCAGTTTATCCCCGTCCTACGAGCAGTACTTC.

The chain is built from TRBV5-1 and TRBJ1-2, with D possibly being TRBD1 (6 bases). Germline CDR1 is SGHRS and CDR2 is YFSETQ. V was trimmed by 0 bases and J by 10 bases, leaving 16 bases between them. The CDR3 runs 14 residues. The DNA for the CDR3 is TGCGCCAGCAGCTTGGCGGCAGGGGTTGGAGTCTACACCTTC. This encodes CASSLAAGVGVYTF.

This chain joins TRBV27 and TRBJ2-4, with D unresolved. The CDR3 loop spans 14 amino acids. Germline-derived CDR1 and CDR2 are MNHEY and SMNVEV (reference sequence). The ends were cut back, 2 bases at V and 6 bases at J, with 11 bases in the middle. The CDR3, as DNA: TGTGCCAGCAGTTTAAAAGTTACCGGAAACATTCAGTACTTC. Residues: CASSLKVTGNIQYF.

This sequence joins TRBV6-6 and TRBJ2-7; TRBD1 is a possible D gene (6 bases). Germline loops: CDR1 MNHNY, CDR2 SVGAGI (reference sequence). V dropped 7 bases and J dropped 2 bases, with 18 bases sitting between them. This CDR3 comprises 15 residues. Here the CDR3 DNA reads TGTGCCAGCACTCAACGACCCAGGGACACCTACGAGCAGTACTTC. Encoded protein: CASTQRPRDTYEQYF.

V gene TRBV6-1 combines with J gene TRBJ2-1; D gene unclear. Trimming left V 5 bases short and J 6 bases short, with 11 bases between. CDR1 is MNHNS, CDR2 SASEGT, per germline. This CDR3 has 13 amino acids. The CDR3 is CASSSYVPNEQFF. The CDR3, as DNA: TGTGCCAGCAGTAGCTATGTCCCCAATGAGCAGTTCTTC.

The chain has TRBV18 and TRBJ2-2, with 11 bases matching TRBD2. With V trimmed by 5 bases and J by 2 bases, 1 base remained unmatched. Germline V gene sequence: CDR1 KGHSH, CDR2 LQKENI. The CDR3 has 15 residues. CDR3 coding DNA: TGTGCCAGCTCAGGACTAGCGGGCAACACCGGGGAGCTGTTTTTT. Translating gives CASSGLAGNTGELFF. The full variable domain, rest sourced from reference TRBV18 and TRBJ2-2, is NAGVMQNPRHLVRRRGQEARLRCSPMKGHSHVYWYRQLPEEGLKFMVYLQKENIIDESGMPKERFSAEFPKEGPSILRIQQVVRGDSAAYFCASSGLAGNTGELFFGEGSRLTVL.

In its sample, this clone was seen once. V and J are TRBV21-1 and TRBJ2-7; the table's D call TRBD2 went unverified against the DNA. TRBV21-1 is a pseudogene locus. The CDR3 covers 11 residues. CDR3 nucleotide sequence: TGTGCCAGCAGCCTCCCCTACGAGCAGTACTTC. Its translation is CASSLPYEQYF.

The chain carries TRBV7-2 and TRBJ2-7, with D hard to call. This CDR3 spans 12 amino acids. Between the trimmed V and J ends, which lost 4 bases and 0 bases, there was a span of 4 bases. In germline, CDR1 is SGHTA, CDR2 FQGNSA. CDR3 residues: CASSSSSYEQYF. The CDR3 region has the DNA TGTGCCAGCAGCTCCAGCTCCTACGAGCAGTACTTC.

The chain carries TRBV10-2 and TRBJ1-2; D unresolved. CDR1 WSHSY and CDR2 SAAADI come from the germline V gene. The CDR3 loop spans 12 amino acids. V gave up 0 bases and J gave up 5 bases, with 4 bases separating them. In DNA form, the CDR3 reads TGCGCCAGCAGTGAGTCGCTATATGGCTACACCTTC. It codes for CASSESLYGYTF.

The CDR3, as DNA: TGTGCCTGGAGGTTCGCCGGGACAGGGGTGTACGAGCAGTACTTC. It yields the protein CAWRFAGTGVYEQYF. V is TRBV30 and J is TRBJ2-7; 10 bases agree with TRBD1. CDR3 length: 15 residues. Germline CDR1 is GTSNPN and CDR2 is SVGIG (reference sequence). The V and J ends lost 3 bases and 4 bases, in that order; junction bases with no gene match: 9.

The rearrangement uses TRBV4-2 and TRBJ2-1; no clear D gene. Trimming shortened V by 1 base and J by 8 bases, and 9 bases separated the two germline ends. The germline V gene has CDR1 LGHNA and CDR2 YNFKEQ. This CDR3 is built from 13 residues. CDR3 DNA sequence: TGTGCCAGCAGCCAAGCTAGTATGGATGAGCAGTTCTTC. Translating it yields CASSQASMDEQFF.

DNA for the CDR3: TGTGCCAGCAGTCCTAGCAAACCGAACAATCAGCCCCAGCATTTT. Translation: CASSPSKPNNQPQHF. The V gene is TRBV25-1, the J gene TRBJ1-5, with D hard to call. Deletions cut 5 bases from V and 3 bases from J, with 14 bases between. Per germline, CDR1 MGHDK and CDR2 SYGVNS. The CDR3 spans 15 residues.

V is TRBV5-6 and J is TRBJ2-1; D may be TRBD2 (6 bases). There are 16 residues in the CDR3. The V gene's germline CDR1 is SGHDT and CDR2 YYEEEE. V was clipped by 4 bases and J by 2 bases, with 16 bases between them. The CDR3 bases are TGTGCCAGCAGCCAATTGACTAGTCCCCCCTACAATGAGCAGTTCTTC. Translated: CASSQLTSPPYNEQFF.

This rearrangement joins TRBV14 to TRBJ1-2, with a possible D match to TRBD1 (5 bases). The CDR3 has 17 amino acids. V shed 1 base and J shed 8 bases, with 23 bases lying between them. CDR1 and CDR2 from the germline V gene are SGHDN and FVKESK. The CDR3 DNA sequence: TGTGCCAGCAGCCAAGTAGGAGGGGATTTCAGATCGGGGGGCTACACCTTC. Amino acid sequence: CASSQVGGDFRSGGYTF.

A single count supports this clone. In DNA, the CDR3 is TGTGCCAGCAGGCAGGGACAGGCTGGAAACACCATATATTTT. Protein: CASRQGQAGNTIYF. The chain uses TRBV6-1 and TRBJ1-3; 8 bases line up with TRBD1. The germline CDR1 and CDR2 sequences are MNHNS and SASEGT. The CDR3 has 14 residues. V trimming: 6 bases; J trimming: 2 bases; junction bases outside the gene matches: 3.

The J gene is TRBJ1-2, the V gene TRBV6-5; D perhaps matches TRBD1 (6 bases). CDR3 length: 12 amino acids. The germline gives CDR1 MNHEY, CDR2 SVGAGI. The germline V and J ends were trimmed by 5 bases and 7 bases, with 11 bases remaining between them. The CDR3 sequence is CASSEGGFGYTF. CDR3 coding DNA: TGTGCCAGCAGTGAGGGGGGGTTTGGCTACACCTTC.

The chain couples TRBV14 to TRBJ2-1; 7 bases are shared with TRBD2. The CDR3 has 18 residues. V was pared by 3 bases and J by 2 bases, with 13 bases of the junction left unmatched. Germline assignment: CDR1 SGHDN and CDR2 FVKESK. The CDR3 DNA sequence: TGTGCCAGCAGCCAGACCCTTCCTAGCGGAGCGACCTACAATGAGCAGTTCTTC. This sequence encodes CASSQTLPSGATYNEQFF.

The chain carries TRBV6-5 and TRBJ2-1; 9 bases are shared with TRBD2. Germline assignment: CDR1 MNHEY and CDR2 SVGAGI. This CDR3 region has 13 residues. V dropped 4 bases and J dropped 9; count of bases not matched to a gene: 4. CDR3 DNA: TGTGCCAGCAGTTTGGGCGGGAGGGGTGAGCAGTTCTTC. Protein product: CASSLGGRGEQFF.